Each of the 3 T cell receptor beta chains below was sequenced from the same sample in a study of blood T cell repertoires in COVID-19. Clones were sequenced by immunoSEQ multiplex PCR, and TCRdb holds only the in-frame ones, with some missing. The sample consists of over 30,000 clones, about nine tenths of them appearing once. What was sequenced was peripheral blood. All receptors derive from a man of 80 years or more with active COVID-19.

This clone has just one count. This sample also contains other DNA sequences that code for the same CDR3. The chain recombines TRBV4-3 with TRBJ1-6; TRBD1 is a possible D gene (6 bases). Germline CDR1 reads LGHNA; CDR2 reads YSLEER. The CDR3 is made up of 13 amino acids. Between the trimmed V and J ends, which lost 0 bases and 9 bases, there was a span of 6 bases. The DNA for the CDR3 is TGCGCCAGCAGCCAAGACAGGGGTTCACCCCTCCACTTT. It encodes CASSQDRGSPLHF.

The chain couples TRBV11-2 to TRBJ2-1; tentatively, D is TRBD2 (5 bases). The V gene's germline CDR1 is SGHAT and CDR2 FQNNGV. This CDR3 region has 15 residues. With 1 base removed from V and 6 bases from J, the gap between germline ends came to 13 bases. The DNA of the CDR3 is TGTGCCAGCAGCTTAGTTGTAGTTCGGGGCAATGAGCAGTTCTTC. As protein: CASSLVVVRGNEQFF.

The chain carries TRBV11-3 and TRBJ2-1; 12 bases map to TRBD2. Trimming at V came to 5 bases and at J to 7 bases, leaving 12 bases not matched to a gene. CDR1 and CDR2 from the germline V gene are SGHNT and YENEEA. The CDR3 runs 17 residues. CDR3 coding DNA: TGTGCCAGCAGCCCCCGGCCGACTAGCGGGAGTAGGAATGAGCAGTTCTTC. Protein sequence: CASSPRPTSGSRNEQFF.